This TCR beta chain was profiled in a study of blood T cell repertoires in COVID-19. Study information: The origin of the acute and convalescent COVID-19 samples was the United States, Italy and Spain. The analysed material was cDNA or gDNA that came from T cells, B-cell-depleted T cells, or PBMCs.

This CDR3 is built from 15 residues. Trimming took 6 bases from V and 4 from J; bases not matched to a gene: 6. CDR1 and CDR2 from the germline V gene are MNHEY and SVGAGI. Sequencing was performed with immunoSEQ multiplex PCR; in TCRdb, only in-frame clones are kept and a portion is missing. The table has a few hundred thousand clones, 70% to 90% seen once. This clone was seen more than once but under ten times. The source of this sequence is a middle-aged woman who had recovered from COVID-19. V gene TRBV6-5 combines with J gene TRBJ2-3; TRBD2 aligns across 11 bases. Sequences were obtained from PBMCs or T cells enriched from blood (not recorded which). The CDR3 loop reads CASSLLAGVPDTQYF. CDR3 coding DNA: TGTGCCAGCAGCCTACTAGCGGGAGTCCCAGATACGCAGTATTTT.